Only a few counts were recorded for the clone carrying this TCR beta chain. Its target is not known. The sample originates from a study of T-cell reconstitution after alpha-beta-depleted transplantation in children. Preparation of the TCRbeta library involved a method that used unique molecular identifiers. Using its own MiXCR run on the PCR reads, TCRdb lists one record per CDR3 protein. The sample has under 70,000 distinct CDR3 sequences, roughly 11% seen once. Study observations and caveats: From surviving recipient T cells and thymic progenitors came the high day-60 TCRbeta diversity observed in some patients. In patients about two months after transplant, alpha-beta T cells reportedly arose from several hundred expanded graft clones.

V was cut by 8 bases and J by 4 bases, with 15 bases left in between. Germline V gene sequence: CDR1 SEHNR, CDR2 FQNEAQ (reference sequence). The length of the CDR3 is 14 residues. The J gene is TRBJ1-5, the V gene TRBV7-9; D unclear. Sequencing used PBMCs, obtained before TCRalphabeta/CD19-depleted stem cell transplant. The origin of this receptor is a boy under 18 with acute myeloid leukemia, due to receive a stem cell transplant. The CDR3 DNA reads TGTGCCAGCGGTTCTGGTGGGGATAATCAGCCCCAGCATTTT. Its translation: CASGSGGDNQPQHF.